The 13 T cell receptor beta chains reported below all come from one sample, sequenced in a study of control samples from healthy donors and cancer patients. Data came from immunoSEQ multiplex PCR; TCRdb stores just in-frame clones and leaves some out. This sample yields fewer than 200,000 clones, of which approximately 92% are seen a single time; roughly 1.5% belongs to the top ten. The sequenced material came from blood. These receptors were taken from a man between 18 and 29 years old in good health.

The V and J genes are TRBV14 and TRBJ1-1; TRBD1 is a possible D gene (6 bases). CDR3 length: 13 amino acids. In germline, CDR1 is SGHDN, CDR2 FVKESK. Trimming took off 1 base at V and 6 bases at J, with 9 bases between the two ends. The CDR3 sequence: CASSQVRGSEAFF. The DNA of the CDR3 is TGTGCCAGCAGCCAAGTGAGGGGGTCTGAAGCTTTCTTT. Based on the CDR3 plus reference TRBV14 and TRBJ1-1, the full variable domain is EAGVTQFPSHSVIEKGQTVTLRCDPISGHDNLYWYRRVMGKEIKFLLHFVKESKQDESGMPNNRFLAERTGGTYSTLKVQPAELEDSGVYFCASSQVRGSEAFFGQGTRLTVV.

The V and J genes are TRBV14 and TRBJ2-7; TRBD1 might be the D (5 bases). The CDR3 has 15 residues. Per germline, CDR1 SGHDN and CDR2 FVKESK. Trimming pared 1 base from V and 2 bases from J, leaving 12 bases between. CDR3 nucleotides: TGTGCCAGCAGCCAAGTGTCTGGGGCACCCTACGAGCAGTACTTC. It specifies CASSQVSGAPYEQYF.

The gene calls are TRBV6-5 and TRBJ2-1; 11 nucleotides line up with TRBD2. CDR1 and CDR2 (germline): MNHEY, SVGAGI. Unmatched junction bases numbered 5, after V lost 7 bases and J lost 6 bases. The CDR3 covers 14 residues. The CDR3 DNA sequence: TGTGCCAGCACGTTAGCGGGGGGGTCCAATGAGCAGTTCTTC. It translates to CASTLAGGSNEQFF.

J is TRBJ1-4 and V is TRBV6-6; a weak D match, TRBD1 (6 bases). Germline CDR1 MNHNY, CDR2 SVGAGI (reference sequence). Trimming removed 8 bases at V and 2 bases at J, with 12 bases between. CDR3 length: 14 residues. CDR3: CASQEGGTNEKLFF. CDR3 bases: TGTGCCAGCCAGGAAGGGGGGACTAATGAAAAACTGTTTTTT.

J is TRBJ1-5 and V is TRBV4-1, with 8 bases identical to TRBD1. Trimming at V came to 4 bases and at J to 0 bases, leaving 11 bases not matched to a gene. This CDR3 is built from 18 residues. Per germline, CDR1 MGHRA and CDR2 YSYEKL. The CDR3 loop reads CASSLAGTGVYSNQPQHF. In DNA, the CDR3 is TGCGCCAGCAGCCTCGCCGGGACAGGCGTTTATAGCAATCAGCCCCAGCATTTT.

The chain uses TRBV5-4 and TRBJ2-7, with D perhaps matching TRBD1 (6 bases). Germline loops: CDR1 SGHNT, CDR2 YYREEE (reference sequence). There are 13 residues in the CDR3. V gave up 4 bases and J gave up 5 bases, with 13 bases separating them. CDR3 bases: TGTGCCAGCAGCATCGGACAGTTCAACGAGCAGTACTTC. Protein: CASSIGQFNEQYF.

The genes are TRBV6-5 and TRBJ2-4; tentative D call: TRBD2 (6 bases). This CDR3 region has 14 residues. The V gene lost 7 bases and the J gene lost 8 bases, with 18 bases spanning the gap. Germline V CDR1 and CDR2: MNHEY, SVGAGI. The CDR3 nucleotides read TGTGCCAGCACTAGCGACGGGAGATGGGACATTCAGTACTTC. Translating gives CASTSDGRWDIQYF.

J is TRBJ2-1 and V is TRBV29-1, with 7 nucleotides matching TRBD1. With V trimmed by 7 bases and J by 10 bases, 7 bases remained unmatched. The CDR3 covers 11 residues. Germline lookup yields CDR1 SQVTM and CDR2 ANQGSEA. CDR3: CSGTRQGEQFF. CDR3 sequence (DNA): TGCAGCGGGACCCGACAGGGCGAGCAGTTCTTC.

V gene TRBV10-2 combines with J gene TRBJ2-6; 10 bases map to TRBD1. The germline gives CDR1 WSHSY, CDR2 SAAADI. This CDR3 has 15 amino acids. The trim removed 6 bases at V and 4 bases at J, leaving 3 bases unmatched. The CDR3 spells CASSGTGEGANVLTF. The DNA of the CDR3 is TGCGCCAGCAGCGGGACAGGGGAAGGGGCCAACGTCCTGACTTTC.

The V call is TRBV7-8, the J call TRBJ2-1, with D tentatively TRBD2 (5 bases). From germline, CDR1 is SGHVS and CDR2 FQNEAQ. V shed 5 bases and J shed 2 bases, with 19 bases lying between them. The CDR3 length is 17 residues. The CDR3 nucleotides read TGTGCCAGCAGCCCCCGGGGTGAGGACCTCACCTACAATGAGCAGTTCTTC. Protein product: CASSPRGEDLTYNEQFF.

This chain connects TRBV28 to TRBJ2-3, with 8 bases identical to TRBD2. J gave up 0 bases and V 6 bases, and 8 bases lay outside the gene matches. There are 16 residues in the CDR3. Germline assignment: CDR1 MDHEN and CDR2 SYDVKM. The CDR3 nucleotides are TGTGCCAGCAGCCCCTGGGTAGCGGGGAGCACAGATACGCAGTATTTT. Its protein product is CASSPWVAGSTDTQYF. Combining the CDR3 with reference TRBV28 and TRBJ2-3 gives the whole variable domain DVKVTQSSRYLVKRTGEKVFLECVQDMDHENMFWYRQDPGLGLRLIYFSYDVKMKEKGDIPEGYSVSREKKERFSLILESASTNQTSMYLCASSPWVAGSTDTQYFGPGTRLTVL.

J is TRBJ2-7 and V is TRBV10-3; perhaps TRBD2 as D (5 bases). Trimming took 7 bases from V and 3 from J, leaving 19 bases between them. Germline V gives CDR1 ENHRY, CDR2 SYGVKD. The CDR3 is 15 residues long. The CDR3 DNA is TGTGCCATCACCAGAACTCCTACCGGGGACTACGAGCAGTACTTC. Protein: CAITRTPTGDYEQYF.

The chain carries TRBV10-1 and TRBJ2-1; D gene ambiguous. Germline CDR1 and CDR2: WNHNN and SYGVQD (reference sequence). Trimming took off 5 bases at V and 8 bases at J, with 7 bases between the two ends. There are 11 residues in the CDR3. CDR3 protein: CASSSDYEQFF. DNA for the CDR3: TGCGCCAGCAGTTCCGATTATGAGCAGTTCTTC.